The text below deals with one T cell receptor (beta chain). The data were produced by immunoSEQ multiplex PCR, yet TCRdb's version contains in-frame clones alone and is incomplete. The table includes roughly 43,000 clones, just over 90% detected once. The data belong to a study of T cell changes during pregnancy in multiple sclerosis. This clonotype was sampled from a female donor with multiple sclerosis, enrolled in a pregnancy study. The sample was CD4+ T cells from peripheral blood mononuclear cells, taken in the third trimester of pregnancy.

The CDR3: CASRGPSGGNTEAFF. In nucleotides, the CDR3 is TGTGCCAGCCGGGGACCCTCAGGGGGGAACACTGAAGCTTTCTTT. J is TRBJ1-1 and V is TRBV25-1; 7 bases are a match to TRBD1. Germline CDR1 and CDR2: MGHDK and SYGVNS. The CDR3 sequence is 15 residues long. V dropped 8 bases and J dropped 1; count of bases not matched to a gene: 10. Based on the CDR3 plus reference TRBV25-1 and TRBJ1-1, the full variable domain is EADIYQTPRYLVIGTGKKITLECSQTMGHDKMYWYQQDPGMELHLIHYSYGVNSTEKGDLSSESTVSRIRTEHFPLTLESARPSHTSQYLCASRGPSGGNTEAFFGQGTRLTVV.